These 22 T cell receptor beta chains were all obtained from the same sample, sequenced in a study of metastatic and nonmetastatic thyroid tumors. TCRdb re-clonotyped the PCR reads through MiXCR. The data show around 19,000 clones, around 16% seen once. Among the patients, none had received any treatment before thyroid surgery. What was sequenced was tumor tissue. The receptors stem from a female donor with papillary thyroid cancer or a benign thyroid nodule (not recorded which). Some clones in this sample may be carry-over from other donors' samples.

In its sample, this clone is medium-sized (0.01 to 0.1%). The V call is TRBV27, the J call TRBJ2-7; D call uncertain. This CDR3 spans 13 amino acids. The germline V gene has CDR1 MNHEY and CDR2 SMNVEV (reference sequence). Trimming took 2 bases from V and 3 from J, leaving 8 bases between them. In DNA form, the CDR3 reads TGTGCCAGCAGTTTACGCCAGTTCTACGAGCAGTACTTC. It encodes CASSLRQFYEQYF.

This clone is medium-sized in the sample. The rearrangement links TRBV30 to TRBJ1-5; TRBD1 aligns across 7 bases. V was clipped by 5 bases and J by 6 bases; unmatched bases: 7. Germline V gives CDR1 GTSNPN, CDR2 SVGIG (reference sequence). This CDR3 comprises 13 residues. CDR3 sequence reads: CAWETGEGQPQHF. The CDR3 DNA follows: TGTGCCTGGGAAACAGGGGAGGGTCAGCCCCAGCATTTT.

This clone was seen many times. CDR3 sequence: CSAQGGGNTIYF. The CDR3 region has the DNA TGCAGTGCCCAGGGGGGTGGAAACACCATATATTTT. The chain recombines TRBV20-1 with TRBJ1-3, with 7 bases that match TRBD1. Unmatched junction bases numbered 2, after V lost 6 bases and J lost 3 bases. Per germline, CDR1 DFQATT and CDR2 SNEGSKA (reference sequence). The CDR3 has 12 amino acids.

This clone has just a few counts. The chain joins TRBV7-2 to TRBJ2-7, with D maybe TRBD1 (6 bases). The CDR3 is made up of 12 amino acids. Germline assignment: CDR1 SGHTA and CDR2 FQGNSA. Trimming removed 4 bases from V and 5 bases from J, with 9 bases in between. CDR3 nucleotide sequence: TGTGCCAGCAGCTCCAGGGGCAACGAGCAGTACTTC. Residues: CASSSRGNEQYF.

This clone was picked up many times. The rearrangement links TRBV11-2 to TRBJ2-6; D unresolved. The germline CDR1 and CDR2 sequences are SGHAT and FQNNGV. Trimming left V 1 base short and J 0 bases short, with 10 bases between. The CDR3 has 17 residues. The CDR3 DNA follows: TGTGCCAGCAGCTTAGTCACAAGTACCTCTGGGGCCAACGTCCTGACTTTC. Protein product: CASSLVTSTSGANVLTF.

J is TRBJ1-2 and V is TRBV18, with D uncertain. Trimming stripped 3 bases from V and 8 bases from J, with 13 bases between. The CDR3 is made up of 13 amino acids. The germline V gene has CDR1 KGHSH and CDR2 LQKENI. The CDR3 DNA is TGTGCCAGCTCACCCCTCCTAGAAGAAGGCTACACCTTC. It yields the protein CASSPLLEEGYTF.

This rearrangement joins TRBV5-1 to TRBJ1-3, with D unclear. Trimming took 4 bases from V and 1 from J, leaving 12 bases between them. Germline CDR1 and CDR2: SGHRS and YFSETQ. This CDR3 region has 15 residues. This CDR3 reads CASSPLCGSGNTIYF. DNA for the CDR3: TGCGCCAGCAGCCCCCTGTGCGGGTCTGGAAACACCATATATTTT.

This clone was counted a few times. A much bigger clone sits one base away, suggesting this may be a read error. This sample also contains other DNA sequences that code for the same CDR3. DNA of the CDR3: TGTGCCAGCAGTCCACAGGGACTTAACACTGAAGCTTTCTTT. Protein product: CASSPQGLNTEAFF. V gene TRBV6-1 combines with J gene TRBJ1-1; tentative D call: TRBD1 (6 bases). V shed 5 bases and J shed 2 bases, with 12 bases lying between them. Germline CDR1 and CDR2: MNHNS and SASEGT. This CDR3 is 14 amino acids long.

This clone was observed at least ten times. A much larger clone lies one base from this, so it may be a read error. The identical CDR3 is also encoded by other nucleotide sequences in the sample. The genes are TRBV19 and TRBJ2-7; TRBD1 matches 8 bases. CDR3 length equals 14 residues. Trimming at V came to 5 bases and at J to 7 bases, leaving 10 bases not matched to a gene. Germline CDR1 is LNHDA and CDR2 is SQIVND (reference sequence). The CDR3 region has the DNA TGTGCCAGTAGTGACAGGGGCCCGGGCGGGGAGCAGTACTTC. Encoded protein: CASSDRGPGGEQYF.

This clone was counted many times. The CDR3 coding sequence is TGTGCCATCAGTGAGCGACAGGGGGCTGGGGAGACCCAGTACTTC. It translates to CAISERQGAGETQYF. This rearrangement joins TRBV10-3 to TRBJ2-5, with 10 bases identical to TRBD1. This CDR3 has 15 amino acids. V shed 2 bases, J shed 5 bases, and the junction held 5 bases outside the gene matches. Germline V lookup: CDR1 ENHRY, CDR2 SYGVKD.

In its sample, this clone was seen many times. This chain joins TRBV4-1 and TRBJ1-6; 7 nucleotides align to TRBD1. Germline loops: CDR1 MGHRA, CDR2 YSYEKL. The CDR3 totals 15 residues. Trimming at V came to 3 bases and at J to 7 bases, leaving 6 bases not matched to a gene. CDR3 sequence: CASSHWDRPNSPLHF. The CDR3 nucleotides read TGCGCCAGCAGCCACTGGGACAGACCAAATTCACCCCTCCACTTT.

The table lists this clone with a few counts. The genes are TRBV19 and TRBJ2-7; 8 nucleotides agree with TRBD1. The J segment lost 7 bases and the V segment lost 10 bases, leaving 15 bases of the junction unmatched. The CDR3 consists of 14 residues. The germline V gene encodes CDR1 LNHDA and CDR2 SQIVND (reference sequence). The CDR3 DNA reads TGTGCCACCAGGCCGGGACAGGTGACGCGTGAGCAGTACTTC. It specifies CATRPGQVTREQYF.

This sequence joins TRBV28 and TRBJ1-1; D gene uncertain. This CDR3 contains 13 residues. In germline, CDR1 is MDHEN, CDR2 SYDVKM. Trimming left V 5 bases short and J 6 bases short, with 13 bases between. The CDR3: CASSPLTWSEAFF. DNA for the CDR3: TGTGCCAGCAGTCCTCTCACATGGTCTGAAGCTTTCTTT.

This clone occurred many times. The CDR3 is CASSPIPGTDTQYF. Here the CDR3 DNA reads TGTGCCAGCAGTCCCATCCCCGGGACAGATACGCAGTATTTT. The chain recombines TRBV27 with TRBJ2-3; D ambiguous. V gave up 5 bases and J gave up 3 bases, with 12 bases separating them. The CDR3 spans 14 residues. CDR1 and CDR2 from the germline V gene are MNHEY and SMNVEV (reference sequence).

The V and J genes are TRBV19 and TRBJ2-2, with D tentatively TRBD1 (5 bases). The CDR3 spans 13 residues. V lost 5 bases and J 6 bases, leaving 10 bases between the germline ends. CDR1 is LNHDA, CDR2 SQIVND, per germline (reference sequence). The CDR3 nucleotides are TGTGCCAGTAGTTCTCAGGGTTCCGGGGAGCTGTTTTTT. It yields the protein CASSSQGSGELFF.

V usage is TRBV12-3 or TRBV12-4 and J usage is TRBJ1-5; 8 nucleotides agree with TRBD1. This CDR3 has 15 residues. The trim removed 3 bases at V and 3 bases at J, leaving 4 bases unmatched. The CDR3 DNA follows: TGTGCCAGCAGTTTCGACAGGGGTAACAATCAGCCCCAGCATTTT. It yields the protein CASSFDRGNNQPQHF.

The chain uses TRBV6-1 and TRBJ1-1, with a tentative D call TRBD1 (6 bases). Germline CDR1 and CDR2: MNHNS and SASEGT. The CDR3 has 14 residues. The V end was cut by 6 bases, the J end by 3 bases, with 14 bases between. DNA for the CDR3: TGTGCCAGCAGCGTTGACAGGTTGGACACTGAAGCTTTCTTT. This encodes CASSVDRLDTEAFF.

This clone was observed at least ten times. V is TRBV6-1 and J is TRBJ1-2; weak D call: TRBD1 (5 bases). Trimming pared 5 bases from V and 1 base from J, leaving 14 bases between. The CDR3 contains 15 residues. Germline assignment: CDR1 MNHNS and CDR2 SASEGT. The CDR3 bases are TGTGCCAGCAGTATTGGACGTGGGGGTAACTATGGCTACACCTTC. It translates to CASSIGRGGNYGYTF.

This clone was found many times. This chain's CDR3 is CASSLGAASPGELFF. In DNA form, the CDR3 reads TGTGCCAGCAGCTTGGGAGCCGCCAGTCCCGGGGAGCTGTTTTTT. The genes are TRBV5-6 and TRBJ2-2, with D hard to call. The germline V and J ends were trimmed by 0 bases and 6 bases, with 12 bases remaining between them. CDR1 is SGHDT, CDR2 YYEEEE, per germline. The CDR3 consists of 15 residues.

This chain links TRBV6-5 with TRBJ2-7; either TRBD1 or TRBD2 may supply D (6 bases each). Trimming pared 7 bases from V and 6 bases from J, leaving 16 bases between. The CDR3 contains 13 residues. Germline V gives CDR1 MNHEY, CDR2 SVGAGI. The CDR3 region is CASTLSSGAEQYF. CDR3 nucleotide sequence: TGTGCCAGCACTTTGTCCTCGGGGGCCGAGCAGTACTTC.

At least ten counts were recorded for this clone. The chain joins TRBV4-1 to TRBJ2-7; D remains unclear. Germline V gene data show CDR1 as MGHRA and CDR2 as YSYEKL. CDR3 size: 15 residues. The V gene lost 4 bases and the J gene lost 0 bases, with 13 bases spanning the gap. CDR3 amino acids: CASSLTSESSYEQYF. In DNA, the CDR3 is TGCGCCAGCAGCCTAACGTCGGAAAGCTCCTACGAGCAGTACTTC.

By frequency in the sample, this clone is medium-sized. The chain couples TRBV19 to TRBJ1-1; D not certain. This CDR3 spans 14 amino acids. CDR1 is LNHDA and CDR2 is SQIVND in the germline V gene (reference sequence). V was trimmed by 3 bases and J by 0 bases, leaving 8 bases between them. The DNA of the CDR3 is TGTGCCAGTAGTATGGATGGGGTGAACACTGAAGCTTTCTTT. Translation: CASSMDGVNTEAFF.